The sequence of this TCR beta chain was determined in a study of cytomegalovirus exposure and HLA in healthy donors. Study details: Among several hundred genotyped donors, 65% to 90% fell in the Caucasian-associated ancestry cluster.

The PCR contained 60 Vbeta and 13 Jbeta primers. Libraries were prepared by immunoSEQ multiplex PCR; TCRdb keeps only in-frame clonotypes and omits some of them. The sample has around 170,000 clones; around 72% are singletons. Study findings and constraints: Most sequenced TCRs were rare (though some public TCRs occurred in many donors).

Comment on this clone: The antigen is unknown.

The donors comprised healthy bone marrow donors. This CDR3 has 14 amino acids. The V gene's germline CDR1 is SGHRS and CDR2 YFSETQ. Trimming removed 5 bases at V and 2 bases at J, with 13 bases between. The sequence derives from a woman in her fifties or sixties in good health and CMV-seropositive. The chain combines TRBV5-1 with TRBJ1-2, with D unresolved. Sequences were obtained from PBMCs. The CDR3 here is CASSFSSGNYGYTF. CDR3 sequence (DNA): TGCGCCAGCAGTTTCAGCTCGGGGAACTATGGCTACACCTTC.